This T cell receptor beta chain was recovered during a study of shared clonotypes between healthy human individuals. Clones were sequenced by immunoSEQ multiplex PCR, and TCRdb holds only the in-frame ones, with some missing. Of under 600,000 clones in the sample, roughly 97% are singletons; the top ten hold approximately 0.057%. The specimen was naive CD4+ T cells sorted from blood. Subset specified: CD45RA+ positively selected. This clonotype was obtained from a woman aged 30 to 39 in good health.

The CDR3 DNA reads as TGTGCCAGCAGAACCGGGACAGGAGATGGCTACACCTTC. Its protein is CASRTGTGDGYTF. The V gene is TRBV28, the J gene TRBJ1-2, with TRBD1 matching over 8 bases. The J segment lost 6 bases and the V segment lost 6 bases, leaving 6 bases of the junction unmatched. The germline V gene has CDR1 MDHEN and CDR2 SYDVKM. The CDR3 contains 13 residues.